The rows below give T cell receptor beta chains drawn from one sample of a study of cytomegalovirus exposure and HLA in healthy donors. The data were produced by immunoSEQ multiplex PCR, yet TCRdb's version contains in-frame clones alone and is incomplete. The table shows nearly 100,000 clones, with less than 85% occurring only once. The specimen was PBMCs. The receptor source for this set is an older woman in good health and CMV-seropositive. Each CDR3 is given with its conserved first and last residue. Each record gives: CDR3 DNA, CDR3 protein, V gene, J gene, clone size, D gene. A D gene is named only where the DNA matches it firmly. Expanded clones get a size class; other rows say once, few or many, or leave the size out.

CDR3nt: TGTGCCAGCAAAAGGACTAGGATGTACAATGAGCAGTTCTTC
CDR3aa: CASKRTRMYNEQFF
v_gene: TRBV2
j_gene: TRBJ2-1
abundance: NA
d_gene: TRBD2

CDR3nt: TGTGCCAGCAGTTACTCAGGCGGGAGGGGGAATGAGCAGTTCTTC
CDR3aa: CASSYSGGRGNEQFF
v_gene: TRBV6-6
j_gene: TRBJ2-1
abundance: NA
d_gene: TRBD2

CDR3nt: TGTGCCAGCCAACTAGGAAACACCATATATTTT
CDR3aa: CASQLGNTIYF
v_gene: TRBV6-5
j_gene: TRBJ1-3
abundance: NA
d_gene: NA

CDR3nt: TGCGCCAGCGGGACTACAGGGTGGTACGAGCAGTACTTC
CDR3aa: CASGTTGWYEQYF
v_gene: TRBV5-1
j_gene: TRBJ2-7
abundance: few
d_gene: NA

CDR3nt: TGTGCCAGCAGCTTAGCCTTGAACACTGAAGCTTTCTTT
CDR3aa: CASSLALNTEAFF
v_gene: TRBV11-1
j_gene: TRBJ1-1
abundance: NA
d_gene: NA

CDR3nt: TGTGCCAGCAGCGGTGGTGCAGGGCCCTACAATGAGCAGTTCTTC
CDR3aa: CASSGGAGPYNEQFF
v_gene: TRBV9
j_gene: TRBJ2-1
abundance: NA
d_gene: NA

CDR3nt: TGTGCCAGCTCCCCCATGGTAGCGGGATGGGGGAATGAGCAGTTCTTC
CDR3aa: CASSPMVAGWGNEQFF
v_gene: TRBV18
j_gene: TRBJ2-1
abundance: NA
d_gene: TRBD2

CDR3nt: TGTGCCACCGCTAGCGGAGGCACAGATACGCAGTATTTT
CDR3aa: CATASGGTDTQYF
v_gene: TRBV28
j_gene: TRBJ2-3
abundance: NA
d_gene: TRBD2

CDR3nt: TGTGCCAGCAGCCCCCGTTCGGGGTCATTTGTGCGGCAGTACTTC
CDR3aa: CASSPRSGSFVRQYF
v_gene: TRBV9
j_gene: TRBJ2-7
abundance: NA
d_gene: NA

CDR3nt: TGTGCCTGGAGACGGACTAGCGGGTTTCATGAGCAGTTCTTC
CDR3aa: CAWRRTSGFHEQFF
v_gene: TRBV30
j_gene: TRBJ2-1
abundance: NA
d_gene: TRBD2

CDR3nt: TGTGCCAGCACAACTAGCGGACTGACCGGGGAGCTGTTTTTT
CDR3aa: CASTTSGLTGELFF
v_gene: TRBV27
j_gene: TRBJ2-2
abundance: few
d_gene: TRBD2

CDR3nt: TGTGCCAGCCGAATTACAGGGTTTTTCGAATACGAGCAGTACTTC
CDR3aa: CASRITGFFEYEQYF
v_gene: TRBV2
j_gene: TRBJ2-7
abundance: NA
d_gene: NA

CDR3nt: TGTGCCAGTAGGCGGGCAGCTGAAGCTTTCTTT
CDR3aa: CASRRAAEAFF
v_gene: TRBV5-6
j_gene: TRBJ1-1
abundance: few
d_gene: NA

CDR3nt: TGTGCCAGCAGCGCGGGACTAGCGAGGACCTACGAGCAGTACTTC
CDR3aa: CASSAGLARTYEQYF
v_gene: TRBV7-2
j_gene: TRBJ2-7
abundance: NA
d_gene: TRBD2

CDR3nt: TGTGCCAGCACCACAATACAGGCGAGCTCCTACAATGAGCAGTTCTTC
CDR3aa: CASTTIQASSYNEQFF
v_gene: TRBV7-9
j_gene: TRBJ2-1
abundance: few
d_gene: NA

CDR3nt: TGCAGCGTCATTTTCCCGGACAATAACTCCTACGAGCAGTACTTC
CDR3aa: CSVIFPDNNSYEQYF
v_gene: TRBV29-1
j_gene: TRBJ2-7
abundance: few
d_gene: NA

CDR3nt: TGTGCCAGCTCTCCAGACAGGATCTATGGCTACACCTTC
CDR3aa: CASSPDRIYGYTF
v_gene: TRBV6-5
j_gene: TRBJ1-2
abundance: NA
d_gene: NA

CDR3nt: TGTGCCAGCAGACGAAACGTACAGGAACCAGGTGCTTTCTTT
CDR3aa: CASRRNVQEPGAFF
v_gene: TRBV5-4
j_gene: TRBJ1-1
abundance: NA
d_gene: NA

CDR3nt: TGTGCCAGCAGCTTAGGTCCCCCACGGAGTGGCGGAGAGACCCAGTACTTC
CDR3aa: CASSLGPPRSGGETQYF
v_gene: TRBV7-2
j_gene: TRBJ2-5
abundance: once
d_gene: NA

CDR3nt: TGTGCCAGTAGTACCCACAGGGGTTCAACTAATGAAAAACTGTTTTTT
CDR3aa: CASSTHRGSTNEKLFF
v_gene: TRBV19
j_gene: TRBJ1-4
abundance: NA
d_gene: TRBD1

CDR3nt: TGTGCCTGGAGTCTCCGACAGGGGGCCTCTGGAAACACCATAGATTTT
CDR3aa: CAWSLRQGASGNTIDF
v_gene: TRBV30
j_gene: TRBJ1-3
abundance: NA
d_gene: TRBD1

CDR3nt: TGTGCCAGCAGCCCGGGACAGCTGGTCCGGGAGACCCAGTACTTC
CDR3aa: CASSPGQLVRETQYF
v_gene: TRBV14
j_gene: TRBJ2-5
abundance: NA
d_gene: TRBD1

CDR3nt: TGTGCCACCAGCAGTAAACCCCAGACTCACAATGAGCAGTTCTTC
CDR3aa: CATSSKPQTHNEQFF
v_gene: TRBV15
j_gene: TRBJ2-1
abundance: once
d_gene: NA

CDR3nt: TGTGCCAGCAGCCCGGGGTGGGGGCTTGGGCAGTTCTTC
CDR3aa: CASSPGWGLGQFF
v_gene: TRBV14
j_gene: TRBJ2-1
abundance: NA
d_gene: NA